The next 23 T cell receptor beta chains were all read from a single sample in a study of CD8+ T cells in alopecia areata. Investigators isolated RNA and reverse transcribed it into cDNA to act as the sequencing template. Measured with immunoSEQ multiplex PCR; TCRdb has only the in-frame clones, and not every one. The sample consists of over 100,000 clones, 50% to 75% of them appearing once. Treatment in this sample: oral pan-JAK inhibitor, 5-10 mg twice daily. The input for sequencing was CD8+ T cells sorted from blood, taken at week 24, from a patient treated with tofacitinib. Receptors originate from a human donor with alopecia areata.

CDR3 in amino acids: CASSGDRDVGETQYF. The CDR3 DNA is TGTGCCAGCAGCGGTGACAGGGACGTAGGAGAGACCCAGTACTTC. The V gene is TRBV9, the J gene TRBJ2-5; 7 nucleotides line up with TRBD1. Germline V lookup: CDR1 SGDLS, CDR2 YYNGEE. V dropped 3 bases and J dropped 4; count of bases not matched to a gene: 9. The CDR3 runs to 15 residues.

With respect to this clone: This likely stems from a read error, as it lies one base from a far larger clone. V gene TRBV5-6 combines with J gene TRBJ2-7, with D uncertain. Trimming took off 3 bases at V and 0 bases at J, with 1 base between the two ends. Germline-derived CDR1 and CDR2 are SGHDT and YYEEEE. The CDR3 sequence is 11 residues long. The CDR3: CASSYSYEQYF. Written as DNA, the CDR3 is TGTGCCAGCAGCTACTCCTACGAGCAGTACTTC.

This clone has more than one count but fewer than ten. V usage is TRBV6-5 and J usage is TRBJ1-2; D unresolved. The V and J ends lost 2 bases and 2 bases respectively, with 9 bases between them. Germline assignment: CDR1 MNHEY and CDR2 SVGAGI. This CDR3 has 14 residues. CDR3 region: CASSYGETNYGYTF. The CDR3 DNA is TGTGCCAGCAGTTACGGGGAAACCAACTATGGCTACACCTTC.

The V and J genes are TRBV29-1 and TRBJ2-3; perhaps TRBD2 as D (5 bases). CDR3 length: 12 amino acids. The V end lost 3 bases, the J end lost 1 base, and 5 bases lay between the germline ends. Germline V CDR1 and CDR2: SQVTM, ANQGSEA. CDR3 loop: CSVERGTDTQYF. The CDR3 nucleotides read TGCAGCGTTGAGAGGGGCACAGATACGCAGTATTTT.

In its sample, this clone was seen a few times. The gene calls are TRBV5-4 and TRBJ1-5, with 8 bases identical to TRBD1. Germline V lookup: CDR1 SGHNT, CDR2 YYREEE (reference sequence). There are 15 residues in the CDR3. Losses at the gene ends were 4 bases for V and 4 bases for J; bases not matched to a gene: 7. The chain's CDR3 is CASSQETGVNQPQHF. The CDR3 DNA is TGTGCCAGCAGCCAAGAGACAGGGGTTAATCAGCCCCAGCATTTT.

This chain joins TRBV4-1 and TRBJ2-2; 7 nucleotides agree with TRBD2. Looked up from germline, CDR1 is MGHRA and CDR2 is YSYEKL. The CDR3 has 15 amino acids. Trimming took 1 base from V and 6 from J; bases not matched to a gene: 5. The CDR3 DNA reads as TGCGCCAGCAGCCAAGGGGGGGGACTCGCCGGGGAGCTGTTTTTT. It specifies CASSQGGGLAGELFF.

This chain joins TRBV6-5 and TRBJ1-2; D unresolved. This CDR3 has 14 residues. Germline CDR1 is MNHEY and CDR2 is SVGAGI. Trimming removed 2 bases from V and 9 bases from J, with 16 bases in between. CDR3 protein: CASSYTADPSRYTF. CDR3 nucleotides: TGTGCCAGCAGTTACACAGCGGACCCCTCCCGCTACACCTTC.

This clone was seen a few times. The CDR3 protein is CASSQDLRASLLSGANVLTF. In DNA, the CDR3 is TGCGCCAGCAGCCAAGATCTGCGGGCCAGTCTTCTCTCTGGGGCCAACGTCCTGACTTTC. The J gene is TRBJ2-6, the V gene TRBV4-1; possible D gene TRBD2, 5 bases. The CDR3 is made up of 20 amino acids. Germline assignment: CDR1 MGHRA and CDR2 YSYEKL. V dropped 0 bases and J dropped 0 bases, with 18 bases sitting between them.

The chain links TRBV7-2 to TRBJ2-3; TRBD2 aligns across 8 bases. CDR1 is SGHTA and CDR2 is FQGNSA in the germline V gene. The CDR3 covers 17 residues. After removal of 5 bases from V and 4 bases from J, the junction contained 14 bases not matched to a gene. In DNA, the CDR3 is TGTGCCAGCAGCGGGACGGTTAGCGGGGCTCCGCCAGATACGCAGTATTTT. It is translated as CASSGTVSGAPPDTQYF.

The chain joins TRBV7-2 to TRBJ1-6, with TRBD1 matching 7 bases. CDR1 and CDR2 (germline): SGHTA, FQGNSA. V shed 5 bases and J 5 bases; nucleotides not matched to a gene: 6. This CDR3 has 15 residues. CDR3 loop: CASSLTGTDNSPLHF. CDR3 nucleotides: TGTGCCAGCAGCCTCACCGGGACAGATAATTCACCCCTCCACTTT.

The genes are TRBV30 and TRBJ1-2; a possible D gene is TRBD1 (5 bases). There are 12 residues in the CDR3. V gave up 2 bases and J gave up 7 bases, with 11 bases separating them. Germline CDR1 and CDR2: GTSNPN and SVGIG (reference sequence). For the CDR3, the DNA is TGTGCCTGGAGTTACGGTGGGGGTGGCTACACCTTC. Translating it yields CAWSYGGGGYTF.

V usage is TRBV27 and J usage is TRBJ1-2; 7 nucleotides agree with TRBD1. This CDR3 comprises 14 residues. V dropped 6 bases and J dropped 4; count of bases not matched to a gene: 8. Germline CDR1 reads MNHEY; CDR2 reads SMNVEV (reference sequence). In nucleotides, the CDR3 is TGTGCCAGCAGGTCTCCAGGGGGGGGCTATGGCTACACCTTC. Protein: CASRSPGGGYGYTF.

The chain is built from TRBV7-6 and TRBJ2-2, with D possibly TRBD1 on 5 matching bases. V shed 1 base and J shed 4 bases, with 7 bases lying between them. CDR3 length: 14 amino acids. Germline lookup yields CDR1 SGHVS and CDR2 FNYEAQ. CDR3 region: CASSLEGVTGELFF. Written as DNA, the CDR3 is TGTGCCAGCAGCTTAGAAGGGGTCACCGGGGAGCTGTTTTTT.

CDR3 nucleotides: TGTGCCTGGAGTGCAAAGAATTGGGAGGCCGGGGAGCTGTTTTTT. It encodes CAWSAKNWEAGELFF. This chain uses TRBV30 with TRBJ2-2; a possible D gene is TRBD2 (6 bases). CDR3 size: 15 residues. The V gene's germline CDR1 is GTSNPN and CDR2 SVGIG (reference sequence). The V end lost 1 base, the J end lost 6 bases, and 15 bases lay between the germline ends. The full variable domain, rest sourced from reference TRBV30 and TRBJ2-2, is SQTIHQWPATLVQPVGSPLSLECTVEGTSNPNLYWYRQAAGRGLQLLFYSVGIGQISSEVPQNLSASRPQDRQFILSSKKLLLSDSGFYLCAWSAKNWEAGELFFGEGSRLTVL.

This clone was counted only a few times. The CDR3 DNA reads TGTGCCAGCAGTGAACGGGTGGGGGGGTACAATGAGCAGTTCTTC. Its translation is CASSERVGGYNEQFF. The genes are TRBV6-1 and TRBJ2-1; 7 bases line up with TRBD2. The V gene's germline CDR1 is MNHNS and CDR2 SASEGT. Unmatched junction bases numbered 5, after V lost 2 bases and J lost 4 bases. The CDR3 totals 15 residues.

CDR3 nucleotides: TGTGCCAGCAGTAAAGAGCGGACAGGATCCTACGAGCAGTACTTC. Its translation is CASSKERTGSYEQYF. V is TRBV7-8 and J is TRBJ2-7; the match to TRBD1 covers 7 bases. CDR1 and CDR2 from the germline V gene are SGHVS and FQNEAQ. V lost 6 bases, J lost 1 base, and 9 bases stayed unmatched. The CDR3 sequence is 15 residues long.

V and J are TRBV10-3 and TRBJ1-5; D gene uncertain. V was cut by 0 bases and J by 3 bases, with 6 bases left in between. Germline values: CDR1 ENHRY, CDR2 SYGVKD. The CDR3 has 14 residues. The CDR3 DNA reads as TGTGCCATCAGTGAGTCGATAATCAATCAGCCCCAGCATTTT. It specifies CAISESIINQPQHF.

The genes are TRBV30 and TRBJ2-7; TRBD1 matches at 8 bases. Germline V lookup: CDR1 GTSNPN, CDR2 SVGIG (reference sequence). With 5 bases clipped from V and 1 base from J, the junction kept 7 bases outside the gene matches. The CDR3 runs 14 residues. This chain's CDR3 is CAWGQGTDSYEQYF. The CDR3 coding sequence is TGTGCCTGGGGACAGGGCACCGATTCCTACGAGCAGTACTTC.

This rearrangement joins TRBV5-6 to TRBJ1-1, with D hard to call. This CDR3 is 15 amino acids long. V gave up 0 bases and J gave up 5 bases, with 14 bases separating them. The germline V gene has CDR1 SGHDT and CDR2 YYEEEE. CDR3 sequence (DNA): TGTGCCAGCAGCTTGGGAGTACGAATGGGAACTGAAGCTTTCTTT. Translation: CASSLGVRMGTEAFF.

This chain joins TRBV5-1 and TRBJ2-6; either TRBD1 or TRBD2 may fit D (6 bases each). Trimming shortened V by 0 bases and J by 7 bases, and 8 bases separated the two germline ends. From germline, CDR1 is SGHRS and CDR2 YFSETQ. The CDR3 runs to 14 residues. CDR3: CASSLEGGANVLTF. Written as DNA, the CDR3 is TGCGCCAGCAGCTTGGAGGGGGGAGCCAACGTCCTGACTTTC.

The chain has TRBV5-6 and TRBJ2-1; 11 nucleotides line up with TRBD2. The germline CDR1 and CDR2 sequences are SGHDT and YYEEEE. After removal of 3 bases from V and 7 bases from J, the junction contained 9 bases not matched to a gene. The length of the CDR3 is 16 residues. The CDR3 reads CASSYLPSGGRNEQFF. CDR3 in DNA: TGTGCCAGCAGCTACCTTCCTAGCGGGGGGCGGAATGAGCAGTTCTTC. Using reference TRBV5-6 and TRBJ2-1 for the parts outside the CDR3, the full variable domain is DAGVTQSPTHLIKTRGQQVTLRCSPKSGHDTVSWYQQALGQGPQFIFQYYEEEERQRGNFPDRFSGHQFPNYSSELNVNALLLGDSALYLCASSYLPSGGRNEQFFGPGTRLTVL.

CDR3 bases: TGTGCCAGCAGAATTACCACAGGGTCTACTGAAGCTTTCTTT. Translating it yields CASRITTGSTEAFF. The chain links TRBV5-6 to TRBJ1-1, with a possible D match to TRBD1 (6 bases). The CDR3 contains 14 residues. Germline V CDR1 and CDR2: SGHDT, YYEEEE. Trimming removed 5 bases from V and 5 bases from J, with 16 bases in between.

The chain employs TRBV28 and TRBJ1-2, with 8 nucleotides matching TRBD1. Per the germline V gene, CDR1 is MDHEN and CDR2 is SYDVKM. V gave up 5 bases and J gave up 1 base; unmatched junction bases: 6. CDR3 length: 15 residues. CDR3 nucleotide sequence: TGTGCCAGCAGTACGGACAGGGAAATTAACTATGGCTACACCTTC. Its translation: CASSTDREINYGYTF.